A single T cell receptor (beta chain) is shown here with its context. As yet, its antigen is unknown. Axillary draining lymph nodes of breast cancer patients supplied the node samples. The V gene end was trimmed by 5 bases and the J gene end by 4 bases; junction bases not matched to a gene: 4. The germline V gene has CDR1 LNHDA and CDR2 SQIVND (reference sequence). The CDR3 extends over 13 amino acids. The entry originates in a study of breast tumors, draining lymph nodes, adjacent tissues. Study results and limitations: Luminal-like breast cancer showed significantly greater tumor-nontumor repertoire similarity than basal-like breast cancer did. Tumor TCR diversity was below lymph nodes but above nontumor tissue. Data only fit, rather than demonstrated, lymph node origin of most tumor T cells.

One entry per CDR3 protein, called by TCRdb with MiXCR from the multiplex PCR reads. The table has about 300,000 distinct CDR3 sequences, 30% seen once. V and J are TRBV19 and TRBJ1-1; 7 nucleotides agree with TRBD1. The specimen was axillary lymph node tissue. The sequence came from a female donor with breast cancer. Some clones in this sample may be carry-over from other donors' samples. The CDR3 DNA reads as TGTGCCAGTAGTCAGACAGGGAGCACTGAAGCTTTCTTT. This encodes CASSQTGSTEAFF.